This T cell receptor (beta chain) was recorded in a study of T cell responses to AZD1222 COVID-19 vaccine. Trimming pared 0 bases from V and 9 bases from J, leaving 12 bases between. CDR1 is MNHEY, CDR2 SVGAGI, per germline. The CDR3 covers 15 residues. Method: immunoSEQ multiplex PCR; TCRdb's copy keeps in-frame clones and lacks some. Among fewer than 200,000 clones, roughly 94% were seen once, and the ten largest hold 1.6%. The table lists this clone with a few counts. The chain links TRBV6-5 to TRBJ1-6; TRBD1 is a possible D gene (6 bases). Sequences were derived from peripheral blood, sampled 28 days after the second AZD1222 dose. This sequence originates from an adult who received the AZD1222 COVID-19 vaccine. The CDR3: CASSYSFTGSSPLHF. The CDR3 region has the DNA TGTGCCAGCAGTTACTCTTTTACAGGGAGTTCACCCCTCCACTTT.